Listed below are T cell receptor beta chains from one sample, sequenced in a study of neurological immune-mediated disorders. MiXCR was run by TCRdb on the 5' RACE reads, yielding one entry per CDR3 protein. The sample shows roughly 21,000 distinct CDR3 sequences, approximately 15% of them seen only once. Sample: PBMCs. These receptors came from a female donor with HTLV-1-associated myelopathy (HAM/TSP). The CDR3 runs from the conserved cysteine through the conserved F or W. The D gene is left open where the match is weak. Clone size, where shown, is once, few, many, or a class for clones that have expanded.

CASSQVPASNTGELFF	TGTGCCAGCAGCCAAGTTCCGGCCTCCAACACCGGGGAGCTGTTTTTT	many	TRBV14	-	TRBJ2-2
CASSITGTPADNEQFF	TGTGCCAGCAGCATAACCGGGACACCGGCGGACAATGAGCAGTTCTTC	many	TRBV7-6	-	TRBJ2-1
CASSTQSGPGYEQYF	TGTGCCAGCAGTACCCAGTCCGGACCGGGATACGAGCAGTACTTC	many	TRBV12-3/TRBV12-4	-	TRBJ2-7
CASSRLLSGTDTQYF	TGTGCCAGCAGCCGACTCCTCTCCGGCACAGATACGCAGTATTTT	many	TRBV28	-	TRBJ2-3
CASSYQGGWVGTEAFF	TGTGCCAGCAGTTACCAAGGGGGCTGGGTCGGCACTGAAGCTTTCTTT	many	TRBV6-5	TRBD1	TRBJ1-1
CASSQLQRPSNEQFF	TGCGCCAGCAGCCAATTGCAACGCCCCTCCAATGAGCAGTTCTTC	many	TRBV4-1	-	TRBJ2-1
CSAPSTGDGEQYF	TGCAGTGCCCCTTCGACAGGGGATGGCGAGCAGTACTTC	-	TRBV20-1	TRBD1	TRBJ2-7
CSARISGQGVNEQYF	TGCAGTGCGAGGATATCGGGACAGGGGGTGAACGAGCAGTACTTC	many	TRBV20-1	TRBD1	TRBJ2-7
CASSQAYNSDYNEQFF	TGCGCCAGCAGCCAAGCCTACAATTCGGACTACAATGAGCAGTTCTTC	many	TRBV4-3	-	TRBJ2-1
CASSHATTDTQYF	TGTGCCAGCAGCCATGCTACGACAGATACGCAGTATTTT	many	TRBV3-1	-	TRBJ2-3
CSALWREVHEQYF	TGCAGTGCTTTGTGGCGGGAGGTGCATGAGCAGTACTTC	many	TRBV20-1	TRBD2	TRBJ2-7
CSARDGSIRGETQYF	TGCAGTGCTAGAGATGGGTCCATCAGGGGAGAGACCCAGTACTTC	many	TRBV20-1	-	TRBJ2-5
CASREYGQGVTEAFF	TGTGCCAGCAGAGAGTACGGACAGGGGGTTACTGAAGCTTTCTTT	-	TRBV12-3/TRBV12-4	TRBD1	TRBJ1-1
CASSLGYEQYF	TGTGCCAGCAGTCTAGGGTACGAGCAGTACTTC	many	TRBV6-5	-	TRBJ2-7
CAIRLQGSEGNTIYF	TGTGCCATCAGGCTACAGGGGAGTGAAGGAAACACCATATATTTT	medium-sized	TRBV10-3	TRBD1	TRBJ1-3
CASSPDRDQPQHF	TGTGCCAGCAGCCCCGACAGAGATCAGCCCCAGCATTTT	many	TRBV5-5	-	TRBJ1-5
CASSIQGIPTDTQYF	TGTGCCAGCAGCATACAGGGAATCCCCACAGATACGCAGTATTTT	once	TRBV7-2	-	TRBJ2-3
CASSLSLGADTQYF	TGTGCCAGCAGCTTGTCCCTCGGGGCAGATACGCAGTATTTT	many	TRBV5-4	-	TRBJ2-3
CASGLVGTVPGATNQPQHF	TGTGCTAGTGGTTTGGTAGGGACAGTCCCAGGGGCGACTAATCAGCCCCAGCATTTT	-	TRBV12-5	TRBD1	TRBJ1-5
CAISGSHRRTNTEAFF	TGTGCCATCAGTGGGTCTCATAGACGGACAAACACTGAAGCTTTCTTT	many	TRBV10-3	-	TRBJ1-1
CSVEDQEGISYNEQFF	TGCAGCGTTGAAGATCAAGAGGGGATCTCCTACAATGAGCAGTTCTTC	many	TRBV29-1	-	TRBJ2-1
CSARDFLPEGAPSYNEQFF	TGCAGTGCTAGAGATTTTCTCCCGGAGGGGGCGCCCTCCTACAATGAGCAGTTCTTC	many	TRBV20-1	-	TRBJ2-1
CASSYDGINYGYTF	TGTGCCAGCAGTTACGACGGAATTAACTATGGCTACACCTTC	many	TRBV6-6	-	TRBJ1-2
CSARDVRAGQPQHF	TGCAGTGCTAGAGATGTCAGGGCAGGTCAGCCCCAGCATTTT	-	TRBV20-1	-	TRBJ1-5
CSARDAGNEQFF	TGCAGTGCTAGAGACGCGGGGAATGAGCAGTTCTTC	many	TRBV20-1	-	TRBJ2-1
CASSWGSSYNEQFF	TGTGCCAGCAGTTGGGGTAGCTCCTACAATGAGCAGTTCTTC	many	TRBV27	-	TRBJ2-1
CASSSPLESGGTGELFF	TGTGCCAGCAGTTCCCCTTTGGAGAGCGGGGGAACCGGGGAGCTGTTTTTT	few	TRBV6-5	TRBD2	TRBJ2-2
CSARGLYTDTQYF	TGCAGTGCTAGAGGACTTTACACAGATACGCAGTATTTT	many	TRBV20-1	-	TRBJ2-3
CAISSPAGTVYNEQFF	TGTGCCATCAGCTCCCCCGCCGGGACAGTCTACAATGAGCAGTTCTTC	many	TRBV10-3	TRBD1	TRBJ2-1
CASSPIQGSLGAGELFF	TGTGCCAGCAGCCCCATACAGGGTTCCCTCGGTGCCGGGGAGCTGTTTTTT	many	TRBV7-3	-	TRBJ2-2
CASSEAGTGGVEQYF	TGTGCCAGCAGTGAAGCCGGGACAGGGGGGGTCGAGCAGTACTTC	medium-sized	TRBV6-1	TRBD1	TRBJ2-7
CSAKQEGDNSPLHF	TGCAGTGCTAAACAGGAGGGGGATAATTCACCCCTCCACTTT	many	TRBV20-1	-	TRBJ1-6
CASSLGPSSTGELFF	TGTGCCAGCAGCTTGGGCCCCAGCAGCACCGGGGAGCTGTTTTTT	many	TRBV5-6	-	TRBJ2-2
CASSLDLNTGELFF	TGTGCTAGCAGCTTAGATCTAAACACCGGGGAGCTGTTTTTT	-	TRBV7-7	-	TRBJ2-2
CASSLSTQGNYGYTF	TGCGCCAGCAGCTTGTCGACTCAGGGAAACTATGGCTACACCTTC	-	TRBV5-1	-	TRBJ1-2
CSARIPAGSSTDTQYF	TGCAGTGCTAGGATCCCAGCGGGGTCCTCGACAGATACGCAGTATTTT	-	TRBV20-1	TRBD2	TRBJ2-3
CSARVNQAEAFF	TGCAGTGCTAGAGTTAATCAGGCGGAAGCTTTCTTT	many	TRBV20-1	-	TRBJ1-1
CSASGQGGGYEQYF	TGCAGTGCTAGTGGACAGGGGGGGGGGTACGAGCAGTACTTC	many	TRBV20-1	TRBD1	TRBJ2-7
CASRPETQGNYGYTF	TGTGCCAGCAGACCAGAGACACAGGGAAACTATGGCTACACCTTC	many	TRBV7-8	-	TRBJ1-2
CASSQDTSTDTQYF	TGCGCCAGCAGCCAAGATACTTCCACAGATACGCAGTATTTT	many	TRBV4-3	-	TRBJ2-3
CASKWTSSTSTDTQYF	TGCGCCAGCAAATGGACCTCCTCTACTAGCACAGATACGCAGTATTTT	-	TRBV5-1	-	TRBJ2-3